This T cell receptor (beta chain) originates from a study of regulatory T cells in long-lasting Graves disease. Background on the study: Positive TSH receptor antibodies alongside over 5 years of antithyroid drugs were what marked Graves' disease as persistent. Study-level findings and limits: Sharing of public clonotypes was greater in persistent patients (roughly 2,900) than in new patients (around 890).

This clonotype was observed many times. Its antigen is not known. Libraries of TCR beta came from iRepertoire HTBI primers plus Arm-PCR of CDR3 regions. Via MiXCR, TCRdb re-called the multiplex PCR reads, giving one row per CDR3 protein. This sample has 500,000 to 800,000 distinct CDR3 sequences, with about 30% found just once. Time point indicated: persistent/refractory GD, antithyroid drugs over 5 years with positive TRAb. There was RNA extracted from PBMCs, and the TCR library was made from it. V was trimmed by 0 bases and J by 4 bases, leaving 3 bases between them. Germline values: CDR1 MNHEY, CDR2 SVGEGT. This CDR3 region has 12 residues.

Specimen: peripheral blood mononuclear cells (PBMCs), collected when the disease was refractory, from a patient treated with antithyroid drugs. This sequence joins TRBV6-2 or TRBV6-3 and TRBJ1-2; D not resolved. The receptor's source is a female donor with Graves disease. The chain's CDR3 is CASSYSVYGYTF. The CDR3 DNA follows: TGTGCCAGCAGTTACTCTGTCTATGGCTACACCTTC.